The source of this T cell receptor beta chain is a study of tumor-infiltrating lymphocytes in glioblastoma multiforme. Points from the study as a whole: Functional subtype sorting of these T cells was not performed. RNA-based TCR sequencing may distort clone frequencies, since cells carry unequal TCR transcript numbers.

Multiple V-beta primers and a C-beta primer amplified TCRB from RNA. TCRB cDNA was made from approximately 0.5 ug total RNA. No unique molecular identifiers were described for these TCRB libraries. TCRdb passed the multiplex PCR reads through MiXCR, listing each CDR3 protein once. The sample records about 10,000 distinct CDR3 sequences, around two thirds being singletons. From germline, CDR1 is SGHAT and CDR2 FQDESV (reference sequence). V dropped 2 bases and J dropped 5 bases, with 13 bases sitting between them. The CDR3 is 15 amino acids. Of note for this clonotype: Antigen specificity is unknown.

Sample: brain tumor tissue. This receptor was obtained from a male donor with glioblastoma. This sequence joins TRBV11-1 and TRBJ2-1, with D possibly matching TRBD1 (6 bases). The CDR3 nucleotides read TGTGCCAGCAGCTTATCAGGGGTTGGTGACAATGAGCAGTTCTTC. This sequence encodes CASSLSGVGDNEQFF. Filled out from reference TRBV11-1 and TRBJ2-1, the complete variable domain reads EAEVAQSPRYKITEKSQAVAFWCDPISGHATLYWYRQILGQGPELLVQFQDESVVDDSQLPKDRFSAERLKGVDSTLKIQPAELGDSAMYLCASSLSGVGDNEQFFGPGTRLTVL.